The next 2 T cell receptor beta chains were all read from a single sample in a study of Ad26.COV2.S vaccination and SARS-CoV-2 variants. This sample's treatment: roughly 20 received Ad26.COV2.S at low or high dose, single or two shots; roughly 5 received placebo; per-sample allocation not given. Samples came from day 63 after the first vaccine or placebo injection. The repertoire was sequenced with immunoSEQ multiplex PCR; TCRdb's copy has only in-frame clones and lacks some. The sample consists of approximately 480,000 clones, roughly 87% of them appearing once. The starting material was peripheral blood, obtained in a trial of Ad26.COV2.S vaccine versus placebo. These receptors all stem from a person between 18 and 60 years old who received the Ad26.COV2.S COVID-19 vaccine or a placebo.

This clone showed up just a few times. The chain uses TRBV19 and TRBJ2-7; 10 nucleotides agree with TRBD2. CDR3 size: 15 residues. Trimming at V came to 3 bases and at J to 2 bases, leaving 4 bases not matched to a gene. Germline-derived CDR1 and CDR2 are LNHDA and SQIVND (reference sequence). CDR3 DNA sequence: TGTGCCAGTAGTATTACTAGCGGGAACCCCTACGAGCAGTACTTC. It is translated as CASSITSGNPYEQYF.

The chain couples TRBV7-8 to TRBJ2-1; 9 nucleotides agree with TRBD2. Germline lookup yields CDR1 SGHVS and CDR2 FQNEAQ. CDR3 size: 14 residues. V lost 2 bases to trimming and J lost 10 bases; unmatched junction nucleotides: 6. CDR3 in DNA: TGTGCCAGCAGCTTAAAGGCTAGCGGGATGGAGCAGTTCTTC. As protein: CASSLKASGMEQFF.